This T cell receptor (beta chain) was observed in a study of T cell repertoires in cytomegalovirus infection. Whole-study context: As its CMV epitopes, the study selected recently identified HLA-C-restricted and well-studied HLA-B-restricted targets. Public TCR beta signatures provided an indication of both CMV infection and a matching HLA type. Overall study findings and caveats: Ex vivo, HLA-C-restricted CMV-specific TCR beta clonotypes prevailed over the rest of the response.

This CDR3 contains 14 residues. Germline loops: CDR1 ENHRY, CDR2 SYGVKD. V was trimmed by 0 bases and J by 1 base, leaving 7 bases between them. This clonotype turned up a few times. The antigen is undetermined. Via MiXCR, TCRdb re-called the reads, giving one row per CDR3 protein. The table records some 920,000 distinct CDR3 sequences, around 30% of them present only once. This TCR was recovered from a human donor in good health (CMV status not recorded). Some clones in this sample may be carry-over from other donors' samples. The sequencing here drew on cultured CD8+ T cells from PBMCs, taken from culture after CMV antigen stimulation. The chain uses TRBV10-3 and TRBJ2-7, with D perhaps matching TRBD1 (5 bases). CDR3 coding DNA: TGTGCCATCAGTGAGTCTGACAGTTCCTACGAGCAGTACTTC. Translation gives CAISESDSSYEQYF.